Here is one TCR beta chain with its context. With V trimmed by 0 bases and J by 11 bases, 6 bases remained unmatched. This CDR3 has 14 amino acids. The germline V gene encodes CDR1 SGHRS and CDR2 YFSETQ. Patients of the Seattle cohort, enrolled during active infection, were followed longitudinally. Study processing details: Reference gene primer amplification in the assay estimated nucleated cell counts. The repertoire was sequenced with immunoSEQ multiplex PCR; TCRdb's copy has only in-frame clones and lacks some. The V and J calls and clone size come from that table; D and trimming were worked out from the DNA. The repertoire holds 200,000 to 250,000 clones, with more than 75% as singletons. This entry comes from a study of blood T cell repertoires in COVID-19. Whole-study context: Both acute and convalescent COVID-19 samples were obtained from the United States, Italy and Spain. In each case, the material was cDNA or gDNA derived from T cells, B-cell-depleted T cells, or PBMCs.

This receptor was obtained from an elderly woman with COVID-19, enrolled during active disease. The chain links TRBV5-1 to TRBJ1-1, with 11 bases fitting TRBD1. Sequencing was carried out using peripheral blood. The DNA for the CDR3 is TGCGCCAGCAGCTTGGACGGACAGGGGGCTTTGGCTTTCTTT. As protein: CASSLDGQGALAFF.